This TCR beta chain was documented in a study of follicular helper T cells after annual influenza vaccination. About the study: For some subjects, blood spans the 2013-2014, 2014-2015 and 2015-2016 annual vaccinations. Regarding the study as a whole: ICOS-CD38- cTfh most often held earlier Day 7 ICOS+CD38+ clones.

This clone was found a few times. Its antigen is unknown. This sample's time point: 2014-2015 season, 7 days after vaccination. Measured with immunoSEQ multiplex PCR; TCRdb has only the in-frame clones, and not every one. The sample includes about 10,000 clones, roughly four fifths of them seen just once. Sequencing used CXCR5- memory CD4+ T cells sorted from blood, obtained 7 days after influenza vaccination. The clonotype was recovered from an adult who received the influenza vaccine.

The DNA of the CDR3 is TGTGCCAGTAGTGCGGATTGGACCGGGGAGCTGTTTTTT. Translation: CASSADWTGELFF. This chain links TRBV19 with TRBJ2-2, with D hard to call. V was cut by 5 bases and J by 5 bases, with 9 bases left in between. Per the germline V gene, CDR1 is LNHDA and CDR2 is SQIVND (reference sequence). The CDR3 runs 13 residues. The full variable domain, rest sourced from reference TRBV19 and TRBJ2-2, is DGGITQSPKYLFRKEGQNVTLSCEQNLNHDAMYWYRQDPGQGLRLIYYSQIVNDFQKGDIAEGYSVSREKKESFPLTVTSAQKNPTAFYLCASSADWTGELFFGEGSRLTVL.